A single sample is the source of the 31 T cell receptor beta chains below, sequenced in a study of CD8 T cells in ankylosing spondylitis. Study-wide results and limits: Ankylosing spondylitis blood appeared to be characterized by a TCR beta motif of 7 to 9 highly homologous variants.

TCRdb passed the 5' RACE reads through MiXCR, listing each CDR3 protein once. The sample carries fewer than 500,000 distinct CDR3 sequences, around 20% recorded once. No cognate antigen is known for these TCRs. Sequences were obtained from blood, either unsorted or a sorted T cell fraction (not recorded which). Receptors were obtained from a male donor with ankylosing spondylitis.

This chain uses TRBV10-3 with TRBJ2-1, with TRBD2 matching over 8 bases. V lost 6 bases, J lost 4 bases, and 8 bases stayed unmatched. From germline, CDR1 is ENHRY and CDR2 SYGVKD. The CDR3 extends over 15 amino acids. Here the CDR3 DNA reads TGTGCCATCAGGACGACGGGGGGGGGATACAATGAGCAGTTCTTC. Its translation: CAIRTTGGGYNEQFF.

The chain recombines TRBV6-1 with TRBJ1-6, with D possibly being TRBD1 (5 bases). V was clipped by 6 bases and J by 6 bases, with 12 bases between them. The CDR3 sequence is 14 residues long. From germline, CDR1 is MNHNS and CDR2 SASEGT. This chain's CDR3 is CASSREKVNSPLHF. The DNA of the CDR3 is TGTGCCAGCAGCAGGGAGAAGGTTAATTCACCCCTCCACTTT.

The chain combines TRBV20-1 with TRBJ2-7, with a tentative D call TRBD1 (5 bases). There are 12 residues in the CDR3. CDR1 is DFQATT and CDR2 is SNEGSKA in the germline V gene (reference sequence). Trimming took 7 bases from V and 2 from J, leaving 12 bases between them. This CDR3 reads CSVTGQPYEQYF. CDR3 coding DNA: TGCAGTGTTACCGGACAACCCTACGAGCAGTACTTC.

This clonotype was observed at least ten times. V usage is TRBV29-1 and J usage is TRBJ2-1; 12 bases match TRBD2. The CDR3 runs 15 residues. The germline V gene encodes CDR1 SQVTM and CDR2 ANQGSEA. The ends lost 4 bases at V and 6 bases at J; junction bases unmatched: 7. The CDR3 coding sequence is TGCAGCGTTGCTCCTAGCGGGAGGGCCACCAATGAGCAGTTCTTC. This gives the protein CSVAPSGRATNEQFF.

This clonotype was observed a few times. The chain combines TRBV29-1 with TRBJ2-1; no definite D call. Germline CDR1 is SQVTM and CDR2 is ANQGSEA. The CDR3 is 15 residues long. The V end was cut by 4 bases, the J end by 4 bases, with 17 bases between. This chain's CDR3 is CSVVITPAEYNEQFF. The CDR3 nucleotides are TGCAGCGTTGTGATAACCCCCGCGGAATACAATGAGCAGTTCTTC.

This clonotype was seen a few times. The rearrangement links TRBV6-2 or TRBV6-3 to TRBJ2-1; TRBD2 aligns across 11 bases. Germline lookup yields CDR1 MNHEY and CDR2 SVGEGT. The CDR3 spans 16 residues. V was pared by 6 bases and J by 9 bases, with 13 bases of the junction left unmatched. In DNA, the CDR3 is TGTGCCAGCAGCCATCCTGCTAGCGGGAGGAGTGGTGAGCAGTTCTTC. It encodes CASSHPASGRSGEQFF.

This chain joins TRBV19 and TRBJ2-7; no clear D. Germline V gene data show CDR1 as LNHDA and CDR2 as SQIVND (reference sequence). The CDR3 runs 15 residues. Between the trimmed V and J ends, which lost 1 base and 0 bases, there was a span of 10 bases. CDR3 DNA: TGTGCCAGTAGTATAGGAGGCGACCCCTCCTACGAGCAGTACTTC. Translated: CASSIGGDPSYEQYF.

Written as DNA, the CDR3 is TGTGCCAGCAGCGTAGGGGAGGGGGACAGGGTGCACACTGAAGCTTTCTTT. Amino acids: CASSVGEGDRVHTEAFF. The J gene is TRBJ1-1, the V gene TRBV9; 9 nucleotides line up with TRBD1. V dropped 0 bases and J dropped 3; count of bases not matched to a gene: 9. Germline CDR1 reads SGDLS; CDR2 reads YYNGEE. The CDR3 loop spans 17 amino acids.

The rearrangement links TRBV7-6 to TRBJ2-4; the match to TRBD2 covers 8 bases. Germline loops: CDR1 SGHVS, CDR2 FNYEAQ. The CDR3 runs 14 residues. Trimming cost V 5 bases and J 7 bases; bases outside gene matches: 7. Written as DNA, the CDR3 is TGTGCCAGCAGCGCGGGACGGGGGGGGAACATTCAGTACTTC. Its translation: CASSAGRGGNIQYF.

This clonotype was picked up a small number of times. The gene calls are TRBV20-1 and TRBJ2-1, with TRBD2 identical over 8 bases. The V gene end was trimmed by 1 base and the J gene end by 6 bases; junction bases not matched to a gene: 11. Germline-derived CDR1 and CDR2 are DFQATT and SNEGSKA (reference sequence). The CDR3 is 16 residues long. CDR3 sequence (DNA): TGCAGTGCTAGAGGAGCGGGAGCGTCGGAATCCAATGAGCAGTTCTTC. Protein: CSARGAGASESNEQFF.

The V gene is TRBV3-1, the J gene TRBJ2-5; 9 bases are a match to TRBD2. After removal of 0 bases from V and 4 bases from J, the junction contained 3 bases not matched to a gene. The germline gives CDR1 LGHDT, CDR2 YNNKEL (reference sequence). The CDR3 spans 15 residues. DNA for the CDR3: TGTGCCAGCAGCCAAGACGTACTAGCGGGAGAGACCCAGTACTTC. Amino acid sequence: CASSQDVLAGETQYF.

This clonotype showed up many times. The rearrangement links TRBV12-3 or TRBV12-4 to TRBJ1-5; 9 positions match TRBD1. V trimming: 3 bases; J trimming: 4 bases; junction bases outside the gene matches: 4. This CDR3 is 15 amino acids long. Here the CDR3 DNA reads TGTGCCAGCAGTTTTGGGACAGGGATTAATCAGCCCCAGCATTTT. Translation gives CASSFGTGINQPQHF.

The CDR3 is CASSPPPRTGISSYNEQFF. CDR3 nucleotides: TGTGCCAGCTCACCACCCCCTAGGACAGGAATTAGCTCCTACAATGAGCAGTTCTTC. The rearrangement joins TRBV18 to TRBJ2-1, with TRBD1 matching over 7 bases. J gave up 0 bases and V 0 bases, and 11 bases lay outside the gene matches. The CDR3 length is 19 residues. Germline lookup yields CDR1 KGHSH and CDR2 LQKENI. The variable domain in full, with the rest retrieved from reference TRBV18 and TRBJ2-1, is NAGVMQNPRHLVRRRGQEARLRCSPMKGHSHVYWYRQLPEEGLKFMVYLQKENIIDESGMPKERFSAEFPKEGPSILRIQQVVRGDSAAYFCASSPPPRTGISSYNEQFFGPGTRLTVL.

The sample holds a few counts of this clonotype. DNA of the CDR3: TGTGCCAGCAGCCAAACTAGTCCGACGTTGGGCACCGGGGAGCTGTTTTTT. Its protein product is CASSQTSPTLGTGELFF. The chain combines TRBV14 with TRBJ2-2; possibly TRBD2 for D (5 bases). Trimming shortened V by 2 bases and J by 4 bases, and 17 bases separated the two germline ends. Germline V gives CDR1 SGHDN, CDR2 FVKESK. The CDR3 contains 17 residues.

This clonotype turned up a few times. The genes are TRBV5-1 and TRBJ2-2; 7 bases align to TRBD1. The V gene's germline CDR1 is SGHRS and CDR2 YFSETQ. The CDR3 is made up of 14 amino acids. Trimming removed 7 bases from V and 1 base from J; junction bases left unmatched: 4. This chain's CDR3 is CASLGQQNTGELFF. The CDR3 DNA sequence: TGCGCCAGCCTGGGACAGCAGAACACCGGGGAGCTGTTTTTT. The entire variable domain, with the rest obtained from reference TRBV5-1 and TRBJ2-2, is as follows: KAGVTQTPRYLIKTRGQQVTLSCSPISGHRSVSWYQQTPGQGLQFLFEYFSETQRNKGNFPGRFSGRQFSNSRSEMNVSTLELGDSALYLCASLGQQNTGELFFGEGSRLTVL.

The rearrangement uses TRBV12-3 or TRBV12-4 and TRBJ1-2; D is perhaps TRBD1 (6 bases). Trimming removed 3 bases from V and 4 bases from J, with 9 bases in between. The CDR3 is 13 residues long. CDR3 sequence: CASSLQGSYGYTF. CDR3 sequence (DNA): TGTGCCAGCAGTTTGCAGGGGAGCTATGGCTACACCTTC.

This clonotype was observed a handful of times. The chain uses TRBV20-1 and TRBJ2-7; D possibly corresponds to TRBD2 (6 bases). The CDR3 has 16 residues. The V gene's germline CDR1 is DFQATT and CDR2 SNEGSKA (reference sequence). V was shortened by 0 bases and J by 2 bases, with 17 bases between the two germline ends. CDR3 sequence: CSARDPSTGEPYEQYF. In nucleotides, the CDR3 is TGCAGTGCTAGAGATCCCTCTACGGGAGAACCCTACGAGCAGTACTTC.

The chain uses TRBV4-1 and TRBJ2-7, with D possibly matching TRBD1 (5 bases). V lost 3 bases and J lost 5, with 11 bases in between. The CDR3 totals 13 residues. Germline-derived CDR1 and CDR2 are MGHRA and YSYEKL. The CDR3 reads CASSQQGADEQYF. Here the CDR3 DNA reads TGCGCCAGCAGCCAGCAGGGTGCCGACGAGCAGTACTTC.

In its sample, this clonotype was seen a few times. The gene calls are TRBV7-3 and TRBJ2-2; 7 bases are shared with TRBD2. The germline gives CDR1 SGHTA, CDR2 FQGTGA. The CDR3 runs to 16 residues. The ends lost 4 bases at V and 1 base at J; junction bases unmatched: 6. The CDR3 sequence is CASSSLAERNTGELFF. The CDR3 nucleotides read TGTGCCAGCAGCTCGCTAGCGGAAAGGAACACCGGGGAGCTGTTTTTT.

This clonotype was counted between two and nine times. The chain joins TRBV6-1 to TRBJ2-7; D unresolved. Germline CDR1 and CDR2: MNHNS and SASEGT. V gave up 1 base and J gave up 3 bases, with 10 bases separating them. The CDR3 is 14 amino acids. The CDR3 sequence: CASSEGTPFYEQYF. Here the CDR3 DNA reads TGTGCCAGCAGTGAAGGGACCCCATTCTACGAGCAGTACTTC.

The J gene is TRBJ2-2, the V gene TRBV4-1, with D possibly matching TRBD1 (5 bases). The germline V gene has CDR1 MGHRA and CDR2 YSYEKL. Deletions cut 7 bases from V and 5 bases from J, with 14 bases between. This CDR3 has 14 amino acids. The CDR3 DNA sequence: TGCGCCAGCAAAGTAGGGGTAGTGACCGGGGAGCTGTTTTTT. This sequence encodes CASKVGVVTGELFF.

This clonotype came up many times. The chain employs TRBV12-3 or TRBV12-4 and TRBJ1-1; 9 bases map to TRBD1. CDR3 size: 14 residues. The J segment lost 5 bases and the V segment lost 6 bases, leaving 7 bases of the junction unmatched. For the CDR3, the DNA is TGTGCCAGCAGCCCAGGGACAGGGACAACTGAAGCTTTCTTT. Its protein is CASSPGTGTTEAFF.

The rearrangement links TRBV5-1 to TRBJ2-7; 11 nucleotides agree with TRBD2. This CDR3 has 16 amino acids. From germline, CDR1 is SGHRS and CDR2 YFSETQ. Losses at the gene ends were 6 bases for V and 2 bases for J; bases not matched to a gene: 10. CDR3 region: CASTGGTSGVTYEQYF. The CDR3 DNA is TGCGCCAGCACTGGTGGGACTAGCGGAGTGACCTACGAGCAGTACTTC.

CDR3: CASSPRTVNEKLFF. The CDR3, as DNA: TGTGCCAGCAGTCCACGGACAGTTAATGAAAAACTGTTTTTT. J is TRBJ1-4 and V is TRBV27; tentatively, D is TRBD1 (6 bases). The CDR3 runs to 14 residues. Germline V gene lookup returns CDR1 MNHEY and CDR2 SMNVEV (reference sequence). The V end was cut by 5 bases, the J end by 4 bases, with 11 bases between. The entire variable domain, with the rest obtained from reference TRBV27 and TRBJ1-4, is as follows: EAQVTQNPRYLITVTGKKLTVTCSQNMNHEYMSWYRQDPGLGLRQIYYSMNVEVTDKGDVPEGYKVSRKEKRNFPLILESPSPNQTSLYFCASSPRTVNEKLFFGSGTQLSVL.

The rearrangement links TRBV5-1 to TRBJ2-6; D is tentatively TRBD1 or TRBD2 (5 bases each). From germline, CDR1 is SGHRS and CDR2 YFSETQ. V was cut by 0 bases and J by 2 bases, with 9 bases left in between. This CDR3 region has 16 residues. CDR3 region: CASSLVLGPGANVLTF. CDR3 DNA sequence: TGCGCCAGCAGCTTGGTGCTGGGACCTGGGGCCAACGTCCTGACTTTC.

The chain couples TRBV9 to TRBJ2-7; D tentatively fits TRBD1 or TRBD2 (5 bases each). Germline V gives CDR1 SGDLS, CDR2 YYNGEE. V lost 3 bases and J lost 6, with 16 bases in between. The CDR3 contains 14 residues. CDR3 in DNA: TGTGCCAGCAGCGCCGGGACGGTCCCGGTCGAGCAGTACTTC. Amino acids: CASSAGTVPVEQYF.

This clonotype was found a few times. This chain links TRBV24-1 with TRBJ1-6; D is ambiguous. The ends were cut back, 10 bases at V and 0 bases at J, with 15 bases in the middle. The CDR3 runs 16 residues. Germline assignment: CDR1 KGHDR and CDR2 SFDVKD. The CDR3 bases are TGTGCCACACCCCAGACGGGAAACTCCTATAATTCACCCCTCCACTTT. As protein: CATPQTGNSYNSPLHF.

The chain recombines TRBV5-1 with TRBJ1-1; the D gene is possibly TRBD1 (6 bases). V was pared by 0 bases and J by 0 bases, with 9 bases between. The CDR3 totals 15 residues. The germline V gene encodes CDR1 SGHRS and CDR2 YFSETQ. The DNA of the CDR3 is TGCGCCAGCAGCTTGGCAGGGGTGGTGAACACTGAAGCTTTCTTT. Its translation is CASSLAGVVNTEAFF.

V and J are TRBV11-2 and TRBJ2-7, with TRBD2 matching 7 bases. The trim removed 0 bases at V and 3 bases at J, leaving 5 bases unmatched. The CDR3 contains 15 residues. Germline V lookup: CDR1 SGHAT, CDR2 FQNNGV. The CDR3 DNA is TGTGCCAGCAGCTTAGAGGCTAGCGGTTTCTACGAGCAGTACTTC. It encodes CASSLEASGFYEQYF. Full variable domain (outside the CDR3, taken from reference TRBV11-2 and TRBJ2-7): EAGVAQSPRYKIIEKRQSVAFWCNPISGHATLYWYQQILGQGPKLLIQFQNNGVVDDSQLPKDRFSAERLKGVDSTLKIQPAKLEDSAVYLCASSLEASGFYEQYFGPGTRLTVT.

V gene TRBV9 combines with J gene TRBJ2-2, with 10 bases aligning to TRBD2. This CDR3 contains 18 residues. Germline-derived CDR1 and CDR2 are SGDLS and YYNGEE. The junction had 10 bases not matched to a gene; V was cut back by 0 bases and J by 5 bases. The CDR3 DNA sequence: TGTGCCAGCAGCGTAGCTACAGGGACTAGCGCCCCAACCGGGGAGCTGTTTTTT. It specifies CASSVATGTSAPTGELFF.

This clonotype was observed a handful of times. The V call is TRBV29-1, the J call TRBJ1-1; TRBD1 is a possible D gene (6 bases). The V and J ends lost 6 bases and 11 bases respectively, with 22 bases between them. In germline, CDR1 is SQVTM, CDR2 ANQGSEA. The CDR3 is made up of 13 amino acids. The CDR3 DNA is TGCAGCGTCGTTCCGACAGGCTCTCCGGGGGCTTTCTTT. Translated, it gives CSVVPTGSPGAFF.